The next 20 T cell receptor beta chains were all read from a single sample in a study of response to subunit inactivated influenza vaccine. TCRdb redid the calling of the RT-PCR reads with MiXCR, one entry per CDR3 protein. The data hold over 300,000 distinct CDR3 sequences, with 20% to 25% observed a single time. The sample in question was PBMCs from blood, obtained about 20 months after vaccination. Every receptor here comes from a man aged 50-75 years who received an inactivated influenza vaccine.

This clonotype was seen only a few times. This rearrangement joins TRBV4-2 to TRBJ1-2; unclear D gene. Germline V gene sequence: CDR1 LGHNA, CDR2 YNFKEQ. This CDR3 is 15 amino acids long. Deletions cut 0 bases from V and 0 bases from J, with 8 bases between. The CDR3 bases are TGTGCCAGCAGCCAAGATTTACAGACTAACTATGGCTACACCTTC. Protein: CASSQDLQTNYGYTF.

At least ten counts were recorded for this clonotype. The chain combines TRBV12-3 or TRBV12-4 with TRBJ1-1; D is perhaps TRBD1 (5 bases). This CDR3 has 18 residues. Trimming pared 2 bases from V and 1 base from J, leaving 20 bases between. For the CDR3, the DNA is TGTGCCAGCAGTTTAAAAGAGATATGGGGCCCGCAGAACACTGAAGCTTTCTTT. Its translation is CASSLKEIWGPQNTEAFF.

The V and J genes are TRBV10-3 and TRBJ2-7, with a tentative D call TRBD2 (5 bases). Trimming left V 4 bases short and J 6 bases short, with 7 bases between. The CDR3 is 11 amino acids. CDR1 and CDR2 from the germline V gene are ENHRY and SYGVKD. The CDR3 DNA reads TGTGCCATCAGTGGGGAGAGCGAGCAGTACTTC. This translates into CAISGESEQYF.

Only a few counts were recorded for this clonotype. V is TRBV5-1 and J is TRBJ2-3, with TRBD2 as a possible D gene (5 bases). Between the trimmed V and J ends, which lost 3 bases and 4 bases, there was a span of 15 bases. This CDR3 has 15 residues. The germline V gene encodes CDR1 SGHRS and CDR2 YFSETQ. The CDR3 loop reads CASSYVGVGADTQYF. For the CDR3, the DNA is TGCGCCAGCAGCTACGTGGGAGTCGGGGCAGATACGCAGTATTTT.

This clonotype was detected many times. The chain recombines TRBV19 with TRBJ1-4, with TRBD1 matching over 7 bases. Germline V gene lookup returns CDR1 LNHDA and CDR2 SQIVND (reference sequence). V lost 4 bases, J lost 6 bases, and 8 bases stayed unmatched. The CDR3 loop spans 15 amino acids. The CDR3 DNA sequence: TGTGCCAGTAGTAGCTCACCGGGACAGCATGAAAAACTGTTTTTT. Its translation is CASSSSPGQHEKLFF.

This sequence joins TRBV3-1 and TRBJ2-7; D might be TRBD1 (5 bases). This CDR3 is built from 15 residues. The V and J ends lost 0 bases and 3 bases respectively, with 12 bases between them. Germline values: CDR1 LGHDT, CDR2 YNNKEL (reference sequence). The CDR3 protein is CASSQDRQPFYEQYF. CDR3 nucleotides: TGTGCCAGCAGCCAAGATCGACAGCCTTTCTACGAGCAGTACTTC.

The chain is built from TRBV11-3 and TRBJ2-1; 9 positions match TRBD2. V shed 3 bases, J shed 8 bases, and the junction held 5 bases outside the gene matches. The CDR3 sequence is 14 residues long. CDR1 is SGHNT and CDR2 is YENEEA in the germline V gene. This chain's CDR3 is CASSFSGSQYEQFF. CDR3 DNA: TGTGCCAGCAGCTTTAGCGGGAGTCAGTATGAGCAGTTCTTC.

There are many counts of this clonotype. This chain joins TRBV5-1 and TRBJ2-7, with TRBD1 as a possible D gene (5 bases). From germline, CDR1 is SGHRS and CDR2 YFSETQ. The V end was cut by 8 bases, the J end by 0 bases, with 15 bases between. The CDR3 contains 14 residues. In DNA, the CDR3 is TGCGCCAGTTTGGGGCGGACACCCTCCTACGAGCAGTACTTC. It encodes CASLGRTPSYEQYF.

Note on this clonotype: A much larger clone differs by one base, so this may be a read error. V and J are TRBV6-2 or TRBV6-3 and TRBJ2-1, with D perhaps TRBD2 (6 bases). Trimming took 6 bases from V and 8 from J, leaving 14 bases between them. Germline-derived CDR1 and CDR2 are MNHEY and SVGEGT. CDR3 length: 13 amino acids. The CDR3, as DNA: TGTGCCAGCAGGCTTGAGACTAGTCATGAGCAGTTCTTC. It codes for CASRLETSHEQFF.

The chain has TRBV28 and TRBJ1-5, with no clear D. CDR1 and CDR2 from the germline V gene are MDHEN and SYDVKM. This CDR3 contains 14 residues. V lost 5 bases, J lost 4 bases, and 12 bases lay in between. CDR3: CASSRPSRNQPQHF. CDR3 DNA: TGTGCCAGCAGTCGTCCCAGCCGGAATCAGCCCCAGCATTTT.

This clonotype was recorded a few times. The CDR3 bases are TGCAGTGCTAGAGGGCAGGGGGCAGGGAATGAAAAACTGTTTTTT. Its protein product is CSARGQGAGNEKLFF. This chain uses TRBV20-1 with TRBJ1-4; 8 positions agree with TRBD1. Germline values: CDR1 DFQATT, CDR2 SNEGSKA (reference sequence). The CDR3 is 15 amino acids. V dropped 1 base and J dropped 5; count of bases not matched to a gene: 6.

This clonotype has more than one count but fewer than ten. The chain links TRBV7-9 to TRBJ2-1; perhaps D is TRBD1 or TRBD2 (5 bases each). Germline V gene sequence: CDR1 SEHNR, CDR2 FQNEAQ (reference sequence). This CDR3 comprises 17 residues. The V gene lost 4 bases and the J gene lost 2 bases, with 18 bases spanning the gap. CDR3 in amino acids: CASSSRARGRTYNEQFF. Written as DNA, the CDR3 is TGTGCCAGCAGCTCCCGGGCCCGGGGCAGGACCTACAATGAGCAGTTCTTC.

This clonotype has only a few counts. The rearrangement links TRBV5-5 to TRBJ1-5, with D unresolved. V lost 4 bases, J lost 2 bases, and 7 bases lay in between. The CDR3 consists of 13 residues. CDR1 and CDR2 from the germline V gene are SGHKS and YYEKEE (reference sequence). As DNA, the CDR3 is TGTGCCAGCAGCCGCAGTGGCAATCAGCCCCAGCATTTT. Its protein product is CASSRSGNQPQHF.

The V call is TRBV6-2 or TRBV6-3, the J call TRBJ2-1; 12 bases line up with TRBD2. Trimming at V came to 5 bases and at J to 9 bases, leaving 8 bases not matched to a gene. The CDR3 is 15 residues long. Germline V lookup: CDR1 MNHEY, CDR2 SVGEGT. CDR3 protein: CASSLPSGRAGEQFF. In DNA form, the CDR3 reads TGTGCCAGCAGTCTGCCTAGCGGGAGGGCCGGTGAGCAGTTCTTC.

This clonotype was detected once. V and J are TRBV20-1 and TRBJ2-2; no clear D gene. Germline V CDR1 and CDR2: DFQATT, SNEGSKA (reference sequence). Trimming cost V 5 bases and J 4 bases, with 11 bases left between them. The CDR3 contains 13 residues. DNA of the CDR3: TGCAGTGCTTCCCTAGTAGCCACCGGGGAGCTGTTTTTT. Translated, it gives CSASLVATGELFF.

The chain recombines TRBV5-6 with TRBJ1-1; no firm D call. The length of the CDR3 is 13 residues. V lost 4 bases and J lost 1, with 8 bases in between. CDR1 is SGHDT, CDR2 YYEEEE, per germline. CDR3 sequence: CASSNEQNTEAFF. The CDR3, as DNA: TGTGCCAGCAGCAACGAGCAGAACACTGAAGCTTTCTTT.

The table lists this clonotype with a few counts. The J gene is TRBJ1-1, the V gene TRBV6-5, with D possibly matching TRBD1 (5 bases). CDR1 and CDR2 from the germline V gene are MNHEY and SVGAGI. The CDR3 has 15 residues. V gave up 4 bases and J gave up 5 bases, with 17 bases separating them. CDR3 region: CASSSPTQGGTEAFF. As DNA, the CDR3 is TGTGCCAGCAGTTCGCCAACCCAGGGAGGAACTGAAGCTTTCTTT.

The chain carries TRBV6-1 and TRBJ2-3, with D possibly being TRBD2 (6 bases). Germline CDR1 MNHNS, CDR2 SASEGT. The V end was cut by 6 bases, the J end by 4 bases, with 20 bases between. There are 16 residues in the CDR3. CDR3 sequence: CASRRSAGPPPDTQYF. The CDR3, as DNA: TGTGCCAGCAGGAGGTCGGCGGGGCCTCCCCCAGATACGCAGTATTTT.

The rearrangement links TRBV3-1 to TRBJ1-6, with a possible D match to TRBD1 (5 bases). V was clipped by 4 bases and J by 8 bases, with 18 bases between them. This CDR3 has 16 residues. Germline V CDR1 and CDR2: LGHDT, YNNKEL (reference sequence). The CDR3, as DNA: TGTGCCAGCAGCCTCCGAAGGGCTATGGGGGATTCACCCCTCCACTTT. Protein: CASSLRRAMGDSPLHF.

At least ten counts were recorded for this clonotype. The gene calls are TRBV11-2 and TRBJ1-6; the D gene is possibly TRBD1 (5 bases). The V end lost 5 bases, the J end lost 7 bases, and 15 bases lay between the germline ends. The CDR3 is 15 residues long. The germline gives CDR1 SGHAT, CDR2 FQNNGV. The CDR3 region has the DNA TGTGCCAGCAGCCTACAGGCTAATAGGAATTCACCCCTCCACTTT. Its translation: CASSLQANRNSPLHF.